These 5 T cell receptor beta chains came from one sample sequenced in a study of shared clonotypes between healthy human individuals. Clones were sequenced by immunoSEQ multiplex PCR, and TCRdb holds only the in-frame ones, with some missing. This table has about a million clones, approximately 80% appearing once. Source material: memory CD4+ T cells from PBMCs. Subset in this sample: CD45RA-negative fraction. The source of these receptors is a man aged 18 to 35 in good health. Some clones in this sample may be carry-over from other donors' samples.

The chain carries TRBV15 and TRBJ2-3, with 9 nucleotides matching TRBD2. The CDR3 extends over 16 amino acids. The ends lost 3 bases at V and 0 bases at J; junction bases unmatched: 4. Germline CDR1 reads LNHNV; CDR2 reads YYDKDF (reference sequence). The chain's CDR3 is CATSSLAGRSTDTQYF. CDR3 DNA sequence: TGTGCCACCAGCAGCCTAGCGGGAAGGAGCACAGATACGCAGTATTTT.

The chain recombines TRBV5-4 with TRBJ2-5, with 15 nucleotides matching TRBD2. This CDR3 has 16 amino acids. Trimming at V came to 3 bases and at J to 4 bases, leaving 4 bases not matched to a gene. Germline-derived CDR1 and CDR2 are SGHNT and YYREEE (reference sequence). The CDR3 DNA follows: TGTGCCAGCAGCTGGACTAGCGGGAGGGCCGTAGAGACCCAGTACTTC. It codes for CASSWTSGRAVETQYF.

This clone was seen more than once but under ten times. The chain carries TRBV30 and TRBJ1-1; D unclear. This CDR3 has 12 residues. V was pared by 4 bases and J by 0 bases, with 6 bases between. The germline CDR1 and CDR2 sequences are GTSNPN and SVGIG (reference sequence). CDR3: CAWNEMNTEAFF. CDR3 DNA sequence: TGTGCCTGGAATGAAATGAACACTGAAGCTTTCTTT. The full variable domain, in which reference TRBV30 and TRBJ1-1 provide the parts outside the CDR3, is SQTIHQWPATLVQPVGSPLSLECTVEGTSNPNLYWYRQAAGRGLQLLFYSVGIGQISSEVPQNLSASRPQDRQFILSSKKLLLSDSGFYLCAWNEMNTEAFFGQGTRLTVV.

Concerning this clone itself: Other DNA sequences in the sample encode the same CDR3. This chain joins TRBV5-1 and TRBJ2-3; 8 bases match TRBD2. The J segment lost 4 bases and the V segment lost 0 bases, leaving 1 base of the junction unmatched. The CDR3 consists of 14 residues. CDR1 and CDR2 (germline): SGHRS, YFSETQ. Here the CDR3 reads CASSLDGRADTQYF. DNA of the CDR3: TGCGCCAGCAGCTTGGACGGGAGGGCAGATACGCAGTATTTT.

The rearrangement uses TRBV6-1 and TRBJ2-7, with 8 bases lining up with TRBD1. This CDR3 comprises 14 residues. Germline CDR1 MNHNS, CDR2 SASEGT. J was trimmed by 7 bases and V by 4 bases; bases with no gene match: 9. The CDR3, as DNA: TGTGCCAGCAGTGTCCAGGGGGCGGTAGCTGAGCAGTACTTC. It translates to CASSVQGAVAEQYF.